The 21 T cell receptor beta chains reported below all come from one sample, sequenced in a study of OX40 agonist ivuxolimab in advanced cancers. Sequencing was performed with immunoSEQ multiplex PCR; in TCRdb, only in-frame clones are kept and a portion is missing. This sample yields about 45,000 clones, of which approximately 83% are seen a single time; over 0.3% belongs to the top ten. Sequencing used CD4+ or CD8+ T cells sorted from blood, obtained in a trial of the OX40 agonist ivuxolimab. These receptors originate from an adult with an advanced solid tumor such as melanoma, head and neck, liver or kidney cancer.

The V and J genes are TRBV20-1 and TRBJ2-4; 10 nucleotides match TRBD1. The CDR3 spans 11 residues. Losses at the gene ends were 6 bases for V and 16 bases for J; bases not matched to a gene: 9. From germline, CDR1 is DFQATT and CDR2 SNEGSKA (reference sequence). The CDR3 region is CSAGGGDRGYF. Here the CDR3 DNA reads TGCAGTGCAGGGGGAGGGGACAGGGGTTACTTC.

The chain recombines TRBV28 with TRBJ1-2, with TRBD1 as a possible D gene (6 bases). V lost 2 bases and J lost 2, with 33 bases in between. From germline, CDR1 is MDHEN and CDR2 SYDVKM. This CDR3 region has 22 residues. This CDR3 reads CASSLKMEKGVIRKYQNYGYTF. The CDR3 coding sequence is TGTGCCAGCAGTTTAAAGATGGAGAAGGGGGTTATCAGAAAATATCAAAACTATGGCTACACCTTC.

This clone was recorded only once. V usage is TRBV7-9 and J usage is TRBJ2-3; TRBD2 agrees at 13 bases. Unmatched junction bases numbered 5, after V lost 6 bases and J lost 2 bases. CDR1 is SEHNR, CDR2 FQNEAQ, per germline (reference sequence). The CDR3 spans 16 residues. CDR3 in DNA: TGTGCCAGCAGTCAAGGGACTAGCGGGGTCACAGATACGCAGTATTTT. It codes for CASSQGTSGVTDTQYF. Full variable domain (missing parts from reference TRBV7-9 and TRBJ2-3): DTGVSQNPRHKITKRGQNVTFRCDPISEHNRLYWYRQTLGQGPEFLTYFQNEAQLEKSRLLSDRFSAERPKGSFSTLEIQRTEQGDSAMYLCASSQGTSGVTDTQYFGPGTRLTVL.

This clone has just a few counts. The rearrangement uses TRBV2 and TRBJ1-2; D is ambiguous. Germline V gene data show CDR1 as SNHLY and CDR2 as FYNNEI. The V gene lost 2 bases and the J gene lost 6 bases, with 19 bases spanning the gap. CDR3 length equals 16 residues. The CDR3 coding sequence is TGTGCCAGCAGTGAAAACGTCTTGCCCACCCGGGATGGCTACACCTTC. It codes for CASSENVLPTRDGYTF.

The CDR3 sequence is CASRSRGGSNQPQHF. CDR3 DNA: TGTGCCAGCAGGAGTAGGGGGGGAAGCAATCAGCCCCAGCATTTT. This sequence joins TRBV28 and TRBJ1-5; D is perhaps TRBD1 (6 bases). The germline CDR1 and CDR2 sequences are MDHEN and SYDVKM. This CDR3 has 15 residues. V lost 6 bases, J lost 1 base, and 13 bases lay in between.

The chain employs TRBV9 and TRBJ2-5; a weak D match, TRBD1 (6 bases). The ends were cut back, 2 bases at V and 2 bases at J, with 13 bases in the middle. The CDR3 runs to 15 residues. CDR1 is SGDLS and CDR2 is YYNGEE in the germline V gene. CDR3 amino acids: CASSVLQGFQETQYF. CDR3 in DNA: TGTGCCAGCAGCGTTTTACAGGGATTTCAAGAGACCCAGTACTTC.

V is TRBV7-9 and J is TRBJ2-1, with TRBD2 identical over 11 bases. Germline V gene data show CDR1 as SEHNR and CDR2 as FQNEAQ (reference sequence). Trimming removed 4 bases from V and 8 bases from J; junction bases left unmatched: 10. There are 16 residues in the CDR3. In nucleotides, the CDR3 is TGTGCCAGCAGCTCCGTAGCGGGAGGGAGTTGGGATGAGCAGTTCTTC. It translates to CASSSVAGGSWDEQFF.

This clone appeared a single time. The chain joins TRBV5-3 to TRBJ2-2; 11 nucleotides line up with TRBD1. TRBV5-3 carries the ORF label, with uncertain function. Trimming took 0 bases from V and 0 from J; bases not matched to a gene: 10. This CDR3 has 20 residues. In nucleotides, the CDR3 is TGTGCCAGAAGCTTGGTCCCGGGGACAGGGGGGTTCGCGAACACCGGGGAGCTGTTTTTT. Residues: CARSLVPGTGGFANTGELFF.

This clone was observed a single time. The chain combines TRBV10-3 with TRBJ2-5; the D gene is possibly TRBD1 (6 bases). Between the trimmed V and J ends, which lost 3 bases and 2 bases, there was a span of 13 bases. Germline CDR1 ENHRY, CDR2 SYGVKD. The CDR3 covers 15 residues. The CDR3 DNA reads TGTGCCATCAGTGACCAAGGACAGCTACAAGAGACCCAGTACTTC. Its protein is CAISDQGQLQETQYF.

V usage is TRBV10-3 and J usage is TRBJ1-1; D not certain. V lost 7 bases to trimming and J lost 1 base, with 13 bases between them. Germline CDR1 and CDR2: ENHRY and SYGVKD. The CDR3 runs 14 residues. CDR3: CAITDPKENTEAFF. The CDR3 DNA reads as TGTGCCATCACCGACCCTAAGGAGAACACTGAAGCTTTCTTT.

V and J are TRBV5-1 and TRBJ2-6; no definite D call. This CDR3 region has 15 residues. V was cut by 4 bases and J by 3 bases, with 11 bases left in between. Germline V gives CDR1 SGHRS, CDR2 YFSETQ. CDR3 in amino acids: CASSPSLDGANVLTF. DNA of the CDR3: TGCGCCAGCAGCCCCTCCCTGGATGGGGCCAACGTCCTGACTTTC.

V usage is TRBV5-1 and J usage is TRBJ1-1; 10 nucleotides line up with TRBD1. The junction had 7 bases not matched to a gene; V was cut back by 6 bases and J by 5 bases. The CDR3 is 14 amino acids. Germline V gene lookup returns CDR1 SGHRS and CDR2 YFSETQ. The chain's CDR3 is CASTRQGAETEAFF. CDR3 nucleotide sequence: TGCGCCAGCACCAGACAGGGGGCCGAAACTGAAGCTTTCTTT.

The CDR3, as DNA: TGCAGCGTGTCTCCGGGGACAGTTAACACTGAAGCTTTCTTT. This sequence encodes CSVSPGTVNTEAFF. V and J are TRBV29-1 and TRBJ1-1, with 7 nucleotides matching TRBD1. Trimming removed 6 bases from V and 2 bases from J; junction bases left unmatched: 9. Germline V gene data show CDR1 as SQVTM and CDR2 as ANQGSEA. This CDR3 spans 14 amino acids.

This clone is a singleton in its sample. The chain carries TRBV7-3 and TRBJ1-1; no firm D call. CDR3 length: 13 residues. The germline V gene has CDR1 SGHTA and CDR2 FQGTGA. The V end lost 8 bases, the J end lost 0 bases, and 10 bases lay between the germline ends. For the CDR3, the DNA is TGTGCCAGCGGCCAATTCGTGAACACTGAAGCTTTCTTT. The encoded protein is CASGQFVNTEAFF.

The chain is built from TRBV15 and TRBJ1-5, with D unresolved. Trimming cost V 5 bases and J 7 bases, with 15 bases left between them. Germline V gene data show CDR1 as LNHNV and CDR2 as YYDKDF (reference sequence). This CDR3 contains 14 residues. The CDR3 loop is CATSPGWAGQPQHF. CDR3 coding DNA: TGTGCCACCAGCCCGGGTTGGGCGGGACAGCCCCAGCATTTT. Supplemented by reference TRBV15 and TRBJ1-5, the full variable domain reads DAMVIQNPRYQVTQFGKPVTLSCSQTLNHNVMYWYQQKSSQAPKLLFHYYDKDFNNEADTPDNFQSRRPNTSFCFLDIRSPGLGDTAMYLCATSPGWAGQPQHFGDGTRLSIL.

This clone has only one observation. The chain combines TRBV6-6 with TRBJ1-5; TRBD1 agrees at 9 bases. Trimming cost V 6 bases and J 3 bases; bases outside gene matches: 6. The CDR3 totals 15 residues. CDR1 is MNHNY and CDR2 is SVGAGI in the germline V gene (reference sequence). CDR3 coding DNA: TGTGCCAGCAGCCCTGGGACAGGGAACAATCAGCCCCAGCATTTT. This encodes CASSPGTGNNQPQHF.

The J gene is TRBJ1-6, the V gene TRBV10-3; D gene unclear. The germline gives CDR1 ENHRY, CDR2 SYGVKD. Deletions cut 0 bases from V and 16 bases from J, with 13 bases between. The CDR3 extends over 13 amino acids. CDR3 in DNA: TGTGCCATCAGTGAGTCTAGAAGCCTATTACTCCACTTT. Amino acid sequence: CAISESRSLLLHF.

The V and J genes are TRBV19 and TRBJ2-7; 9 nucleotides align to TRBD1. V was pared by 5 bases and J by 1 base, with 3 bases of the junction left unmatched. The CDR3 totals 14 residues. CDR1 is LNHDA, CDR2 SQIVND, per germline (reference sequence). The CDR3 region is CASSSGTGSYEQYF. The DNA of the CDR3 is TGTGCCAGTAGTTCCGGGACAGGGTCCTACGAGCAGTACTTC.

This clone has just one count. The chain recombines TRBV6-5 with TRBJ2-1; 9 nucleotides line up with TRBD1. The V and J ends lost 2 bases and 8 bases, in that order; junction bases with no gene match: 4. Per germline, CDR1 MNHEY and CDR2 SVGAGI. The CDR3 loop spans 14 amino acids. Here the CDR3 DNA reads TGTGCCAGCAGTTACGCGGGACAGGGACATGAGCAGTTCTTC. It translates to CASSYAGQGHEQFF.

This chain links TRBV11-2 with TRBJ2-5, with 8 bases aligning to TRBD1. The CDR3 has 17 amino acids. V shed 3 bases, J shed 5 bases, and the junction held 14 bases outside the gene matches. CDR1 SGHAT and CDR2 FQNNGV come from the germline V gene. CDR3: CASSLTIGQGLSETQYF. In DNA, the CDR3 is TGTGCCAGCAGCTTGACCATCGGACAGGGTTTGTCGGAGACCCAGTACTTC.

The V gene is TRBV19, the J gene TRBJ1-2; 11 nucleotides align to TRBD1. J lost 4 bases, V lost 7 bases, and 5 bases had no gene match. Germline-derived CDR1 and CDR2 are LNHDA and SQIVND (reference sequence). CDR3 length equals 14 residues. The CDR3 DNA sequence: TGTGCCAGTACTAGGGACAGGGGGTCCTATGGCTACACCTTC. As protein: CASTRDRGSYGYTF.